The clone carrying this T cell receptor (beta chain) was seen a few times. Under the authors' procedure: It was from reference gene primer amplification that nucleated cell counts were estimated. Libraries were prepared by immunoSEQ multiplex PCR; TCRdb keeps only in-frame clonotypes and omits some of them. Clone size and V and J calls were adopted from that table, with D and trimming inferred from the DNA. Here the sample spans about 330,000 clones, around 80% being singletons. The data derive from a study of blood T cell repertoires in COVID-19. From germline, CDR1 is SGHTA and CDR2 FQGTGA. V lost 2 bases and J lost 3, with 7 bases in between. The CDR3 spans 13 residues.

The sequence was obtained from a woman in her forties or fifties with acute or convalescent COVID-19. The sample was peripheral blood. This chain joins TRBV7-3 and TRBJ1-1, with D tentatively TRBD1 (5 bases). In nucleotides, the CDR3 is TGTGCCAGCAGCTTACTAGGGGACACTGAAGCTTTCTTT. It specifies CASSLLGDTEAFF.